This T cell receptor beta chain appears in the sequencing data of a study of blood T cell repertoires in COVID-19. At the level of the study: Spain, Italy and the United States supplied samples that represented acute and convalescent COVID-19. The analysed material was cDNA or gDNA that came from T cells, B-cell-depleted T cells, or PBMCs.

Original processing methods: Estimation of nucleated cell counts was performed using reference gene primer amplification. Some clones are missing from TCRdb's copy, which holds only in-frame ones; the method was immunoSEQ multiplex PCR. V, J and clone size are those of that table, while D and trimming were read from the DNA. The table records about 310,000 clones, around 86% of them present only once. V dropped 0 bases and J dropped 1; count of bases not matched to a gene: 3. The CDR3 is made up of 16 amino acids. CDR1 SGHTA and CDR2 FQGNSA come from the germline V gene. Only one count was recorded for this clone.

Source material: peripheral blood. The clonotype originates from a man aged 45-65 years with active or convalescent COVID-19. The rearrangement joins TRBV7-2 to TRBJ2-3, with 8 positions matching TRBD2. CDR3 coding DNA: TGTGCCAGCAGCTTAGCTACTAGCGGTGGCACAGATACGCAGTATTTT. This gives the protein CASSLATSGGTDTQYF.